The 14 T cell receptor beta chains in this list originate from one sample, sequenced in a study of T-cell memory formation after mild COVID-19. One entry per CDR3 protein results from TCRdb running MiXCR on the 5' RACE reads. Seen here are more than 25,000 distinct CDR3 sequences, about 16% observed once, and the top ten hold 1.2% to 1.5%. Sequenced: PBMCs or a T cell subset sorted from them (not recorded which). The source is an adult who had mild COVID-19 (a few samples of this study predate the infection). Cell type and time point are not known.

The V call is TRBV20-1, the J call TRBJ1-1; 7 bases agree with TRBD1. Germline lookup yields CDR1 DFQATT and CDR2 SNEGSKA (reference sequence). This CDR3 spans 13 amino acids. V shed 3 bases and J 9 bases; nucleotides not matched to a gene: 10. The CDR3 nucleotides read TGCAGTGCTAGGCAGGGGGAAACACTTAAAGCTTTCTTT. It yields the protein CSARQGETLKAFF.

At least ten counts were recorded for this clonotype. CDR3: CATSPDKVEQFF. The CDR3 nucleotides read TGTGCCACCTCACCCGACAAGGTGGAGCAGTTCTTC. The V gene is TRBV24-1, the J gene TRBJ2-1; D unclear. Germline values: CDR1 KGHDR, CDR2 SFDVKD. This CDR3 is built from 12 residues. Between the trimmed V and J ends, which lost 9 bases and 10 bases, there was a span of 15 bases.

This clonotype was detected ten times or more. The chain joins TRBV5-6 to TRBJ2-3; TRBD2 might be the D (6 bases). The CDR3 runs 15 residues. V was clipped by 1 base and J by 5 bases, with 14 bases between them. The V gene's germline CDR1 is SGHDT and CDR2 YYEEEE. CDR3 sequence (DNA): TGTGCCAGCAGCTTGCTGCAAAGGGAGGAAGATACGCAGTATTTT. Encoded protein: CASSLLQREEDTQYF.

This clonotype showed up many times. The gene calls are TRBV7-2 and TRBJ2-5; tentatively, D is TRBD2 (5 bases). This CDR3 comprises 14 residues. The V end was cut by 5 bases, the J end by 2 bases, with 12 bases between. Germline V gene lookup returns CDR1 SGHTA and CDR2 FQGNSA. CDR3: CASSPRAFQETQYF. The CDR3 nucleotides are TGTGCCAGCAGCCCGCGGGCCTTTCAAGAGACCCAGTACTTC.

The chain joins TRBV7-9 to TRBJ1-1; D may be TRBD1 (5 bases). Germline lookup yields CDR1 SEHNR and CDR2 FQNEAQ (reference sequence). V gave up 1 base and J gave up 4 bases, with 13 bases separating them. The CDR3 has 15 amino acids. The CDR3 DNA sequence: TGTGCCAGCAGCTTAGGGAAGGGGCTTGGCACTGAAGCTTTCTTT. This gives the protein CASSLGKGLGTEAFF. Looking up the rest from reference TRBV7-9 and TRBJ1-1 gives the full variable domain: DTGVSQNPRHKITKRGQNVTFRCDPISEHNRLYWYRQTLGQGPEFLTYFQNEAQLEKSRLLSDRFSAERPKGSFSTLEIQRTEQGDSAMYLCASSLGKGLGTEAFFGQGTRLTVV.

The chain has TRBV29-1 and TRBJ1-5; TRBD1 agrees at 7 bases. The CDR3 extends over 13 amino acids. Trimming cost V 2 bases and J 6 bases; bases outside gene matches: 4. Germline V gene data show CDR1 as SQVTM and CDR2 as ANQGSEA. The CDR3 DNA is TGCAGCGTTGAATCCCAGGGGGGTCAGCCCCAGCATTTT. Its translation: CSVESQGGQPQHF. Looking up the rest from reference TRBV29-1 and TRBJ1-5 gives the full variable domain: SAVISQKPSRDICQRGTSLTIQCQVDSQVTMMFWYRQQPGQSLTLIATANQGSEATYESGFVIDKFPISRPNLTFSTLTVSNMSPEDSSIYLCSVESQGGQPQHFGDGTRLSIL.

This clonotype was counted at least ten times. The gene calls are TRBV20-1 and TRBJ2-1, with D unclear. Trimming left V 0 bases short and J 2 bases short, with 17 bases between. Germline V lookup: CDR1 DFQATT, CDR2 SNEGSKA (reference sequence). This CDR3 contains 17 residues. CDR3: CSARDRWLAKAYNEQFF. The CDR3 nucleotides are TGCAGTGCTAGAGATCGGTGGTTAGCAAAAGCCTACAATGAGCAGTTCTTC.

At least ten counts were recorded for this clonotype. The chain is built from TRBV18 and TRBJ2-1; possibly TRBD2 for D (6 bases). Germline-derived CDR1 and CDR2 are KGHSH and LQKENI. CDR3 size: 12 residues. V was trimmed by 8 bases and J by 7 bases, leaving 12 bases between them. CDR3 loop: CASRGAGNEQFF. The CDR3 coding sequence is TGTGCCAGCCGGGGCGCGGGGAATGAGCAGTTCTTC.

This clonotype turned up a few times. The chain has TRBV7-2 and TRBJ2-1, with 7 bases that match TRBD2. The CDR3 spans 15 residues. Losses at the gene ends were 5 bases for V and 1 base for J; bases not matched to a gene: 5. Germline V lookup: CDR1 SGHTA, CDR2 FQGNSA. The CDR3: CASSPRGGSYNEQFF. CDR3 DNA sequence: TGTGCCAGCAGCCCTCGCGGGGGTTCCTACAATGAGCAGTTCTTC.

This chain connects TRBV7-9 to TRBJ1-2, with TRBD1 identical over 8 bases. Germline-derived CDR1 and CDR2 are SEHNR and FQNEAQ (reference sequence). Germline trimming cut 0 bases from V and 3 bases from J; bases unmatched to any gene: 6. The CDR3 length is 16 residues. In DNA form, the CDR3 reads TGTGCCAGCAGCTTAGCGGACAGGGTTGCGGACTATGGCTACACCTTC. This gives the protein CASSLADRVADYGYTF.

The sample holds one count of this clonotype. The gene calls are TRBV25-1 and TRBJ1-5; no definite D call. V lost 2 bases and J 2 bases, leaving 16 bases between the germline ends. CDR1 and CDR2 from the germline V gene are MGHDK and SYGVNS. CDR3 length: 17 amino acids. The CDR3 region is CASSEIRVGERNQPQHF. In DNA form, the CDR3 reads TGTGCCAGCAGTGAAATACGGGTCGGGGAACGCAATCAGCCCCAGCATTTT.

This clonotype was seen repeatedly, ten times or more. The chain is built from TRBV20-1 and TRBJ2-1, with a tentative D call TRBD2 (6 bases). This CDR3 spans 13 amino acids. Germline lookup yields CDR1 DFQATT and CDR2 SNEGSKA (reference sequence). Trimming took 3 bases from V and 9 from J, leaving 15 bases between them. DNA for the CDR3: TGCAGTGCTAGTCAAGCCGTCGGGAGTGAGCAGTTCTTC. This gives the protein CSASQAVGSEQFF.

This clonotype was seen at least ten times. This chain joins TRBV5-1 and TRBJ2-1; 9 bases match TRBD2. CDR3 length: 15 residues. The J segment lost 5 bases and the V segment lost 9 bases, leaving 12 bases of the junction unmatched. Germline V gene lookup returns CDR1 SGHRS and CDR2 YFSETQ. CDR3 nucleotides: TGCGCCACCACTCGAGGCGGGAGGGCCGACAATGAGCAGTTCTTC. Its translation: CATTRGGRADNEQFF.

This clonotype was observed a handful of times. This chain links TRBV19 with TRBJ2-3, with unresolved D. The CDR3 is made up of 15 amino acids. Trimming took 4 bases from V and 6 from J, leaving 17 bases between them. CDR1 LNHDA and CDR2 SQIVND come from the germline V gene (reference sequence). The CDR3 region has the DNA TGTGCCAGTAGTAGCTCTGGGCTGCCGATGGATACGCAGTATTTT. Translating gives CASSSSGLPMDTQYF.